This passage covers 9 T cell receptor beta chains from one sample sequenced in a study of blood T cells in healthy people across ages. Using a J-beta primer mix together with a sample-barcoded 5' primer, a second PCR was run for roughly 6 to 12 cycles. TCRdb re-called the 5' RACE reads through MiXCR, storing one row per CDR3 protein. Among about 1.8 million distinct CDR3 sequences listed, about 49% were seen once. The sequenced material came from blood. These receptors originate from a woman aged 40 to 50 in good health.

This clonotype was detected ten times or more. The chain carries TRBV4-3 and TRBJ2-1, with 7 nucleotides matching TRBD1. CDR1 and CDR2 (germline): LGHNA, YSLEER. The CDR3 is 15 residues long. V lost 2 bases, J lost 1 base, and 2 bases stayed unmatched. Here the CDR3 reads CASSQQDRSYNEQFF. Here the CDR3 DNA reads TGCGCCAGCAGCCAACAGGACAGGTCCTACAATGAGCAGTTCTTC.

There are a few counts of this clonotype. This rearrangement joins TRBV14 to TRBJ2-1, with D perhaps assigned TRBD1 or TRBD2 (5 bases each). This CDR3 contains 18 residues. The ends were cut back, 1 base at V and 8 bases at J, with 24 bases in the middle. CDR1 and CDR2 from the germline V gene are SGHDN and FVKESK. CDR3 sequence (DNA): TGTGCCAGCAGCCAAGCGGGTATCACGAGGGGCAGCCCCCATGAGCAGTTCTTC. Translating it yields CASSQAGITRGSPHEQFF. Supplemented by reference TRBV14 and TRBJ2-1, the full variable domain reads EAGVTQFPSHSVIEKGQTVTLRCDPISGHDNLYWYRRVMGKEIKFLLHFVKESKQDESGMPNNRFLAERTGGTYSTLKVQPAELEDSGVYFCASSQAGITRGSPHEQFFGPGTRLTVL.

The chain employs TRBV6-5 and TRBJ2-7; 8 nucleotides align to TRBD1. Germline lookup yields CDR1 MNHEY and CDR2 SVGAGI. The trim removed 7 bases at V and 5 bases at J, leaving 7 bases unmatched. The CDR3 is 13 amino acids. The CDR3 region is CASKRGRGHEQYF. The CDR3 nucleotides are TGTGCCAGCAAGAGGGGCAGGGGGCACGAGCAGTACTTC.

This clonotype was counted only a few times. The chain links TRBV5-1 to TRBJ2-7, with TRBD1 identical over 7 bases. The V gene's germline CDR1 is SGHRS and CDR2 YFSETQ. CDR3 length: 17 residues. Trimming cost V 0 bases and J 2 bases; bases outside gene matches: 11. CDR3 protein: CASSLGPVQGSPYEQYF. In DNA form, the CDR3 reads TGCGCCAGCAGCTTGGGCCCCGTACAGGGGTCCCCCTACGAGCAGTACTTC.

This CDR3 is CASSSFEGLYGYTF. For the CDR3, the DNA is TGTGCCAGCTCAAGCTTCGAGGGCCTTTATGGCTACACCTTC. J is TRBJ1-2 and V is TRBV18, with no clear D. CDR1 and CDR2 (germline): KGHSH, LQKENI. V lost 5 bases and J lost 5, with 15 bases in between. This CDR3 has 14 amino acids.

The rearrangement joins TRBV7-9 to TRBJ2-3; D may be TRBD2 (6 bases). Germline CDR1 and CDR2: SEHNR and FQNEAQ (reference sequence). The CDR3 loop spans 15 amino acids. Trimming stripped 5 bases from V and 1 base from J, with 13 bases between. CDR3 sequence: CASSPLPSGTDTQYF. In DNA, the CDR3 is TGTGCCAGCAGCCCTCTGCCTAGCGGCACAGATACGCAGTATTTT.

This clonotype was counted between two and nine times. This chain links TRBV5-6 with TRBJ2-5; D gene uncertain. Germline CDR1 SGHDT, CDR2 YYEEEE. This CDR3 has 13 residues. V dropped 0 bases and J dropped 7 bases, with 10 bases sitting between them. The CDR3 nucleotides read TGTGCCAGCAGCTTGGAATCCATATCGACCCAGTACTTC. This translates into CASSLESISTQYF. The whole variable domain, remainder taken from reference TRBV5-6 and TRBJ2-5, is DAGVTQSPTHLIKTRGQQVTLRCSPKSGHDTVSWYQQALGQGPQFIFQYYEEEERQRGNFPDRFSGHQFPNYSSELNVNALLLGDSALYLCASSLESISTQYFGPGTRLLVL.

The chain is built from TRBV7-9 and TRBJ2-3; 7 bases match TRBD2. The CDR3 runs 16 residues. Trimming took 2 bases from V and 2 from J; bases not matched to a gene: 7. Germline values: CDR1 SEHNR, CDR2 FQNEAQ (reference sequence). The CDR3 DNA reads TGTGCCAGCAGCTTATTATGGAGCGGGGACACAGATACGCAGTATTTT. It codes for CASSLLWSGDTDTQYF.

The genes are TRBV4-3 and TRBJ1-4; 10 nucleotides line up with TRBD1. CDR3 length: 17 amino acids. J gave up 5 bases and V 1 base, and 7 bases lay outside the gene matches. Germline V gene sequence: CDR1 LGHNA, CDR2 YSLEER. CDR3 protein: CASSQGGTGVRNEKLFF. The CDR3 DNA is TGCGCCAGCAGCCAAGGTGGGACAGGGGTGAGAAATGAAAAACTGTTTTTT.